This paragraph covers one T cell receptor beta chain sequence. Its antigen remains unidentified. Germline lookup yields CDR1 SGHTA and CDR2 FQGNSA. This CDR3 region has 17 residues. Trimming shortened V by 4 bases and J by 8 bases, and 26 bases separated the two germline ends. Combining a sample-barcoded 5' primer with a J-beta primer mix, a second PCR ran for roughly 7 to 12 cycles. One entry per CDR3 protein, called by TCRdb with MiXCR from the 5' RACE reads. This table has about 1.8 million distinct CDR3 sequences, roughly 52% appearing once. The donors, aged 6 to 90, were healthy Caucasians from Russia. The data were taken from a study of blood T cells in healthy people across ages. Findings of the study overall: Nothing was known about donor CMV status, and this possibly confounded expanded clonotype changes.

The source is a woman aged 40 to 49 in good health. The chain uses TRBV7-2 and TRBJ1-2; D may be TRBD1 (5 bases). Sequenced: blood. CDR3 DNA: TGTGCCAGCAGCTCTCCAGCCTTAACAGGCGGCCTGGGCGGCTACACCTTC. It codes for CASSSPALTGGLGGYTF.